This T cell receptor (beta chain) was profiled in a study of cytomegalovirus exposure and HLA in healthy donors. Looking at the study overall: The study placed about 86% of its roughly 400 genotyped donors in the Caucasian-associated ancestry cluster. Notes on the study in general: Most of the TCR beta V segments (in an earlier analysis) were productive either about 87% or about 30% of the time.

The ends were cut back, 4 bases at V and 2 bases at J, with 21 bases in the middle. The CDR3 length is 16 residues. Germline V gene data show CDR1 as GTSNPN and CDR2 as SVGIG (reference sequence). Vbeta (60) and Jbeta (13) primers were used in the PCR. Only in-frame clones appear in the TCRdb table, and some are missing; sequencing was by immunoSEQ multiplex PCR. The sample lists 81,000 or so clones, just over 75% occurring once. As for this clone: Its antigen is not known.

This clonotype was sampled from a man between 45 and 60 years old in good health and CMV-seropositive. This sequence joins TRBV30 and TRBJ2-7; perhaps TRBD1 as D (5 bases). The source material was PBMCs. The CDR3: CAWKAFGHETTYEQYF. In DNA form, the CDR3 reads TGTGCCTGGAAGGCATTCGGACACGAAACCACCTACGAGCAGTACTTC.